Below are 25 T cell receptor beta chains sequenced from a single sample in a study of shared clonotypes between healthy human individuals. Libraries were prepared by immunoSEQ multiplex PCR; TCRdb keeps only in-frame clonotypes and omits some of them. The data show under 2.5 million clones, roughly 92% seen once. The sequencing input was naive CD4+ T cells from PBMCs. Subset reported: CD45RA+ positively selected. These receptors all stem from a man aged 18 to 30 in good health. Some clones in this sample may be carry-over from other donors' samples.

The gene calls are TRBV2 and TRBJ2-1, with TRBD2 matching over 13 bases. V dropped 4 bases and J dropped 0; count of bases not matched to a gene: 12. This CDR3 is built from 20 residues. CDR1 and CDR2 from the germline V gene are SNHLY and FYNNEI. This chain's CDR3 is CASSVSFTSGRASSYNEQFF. In DNA, the CDR3 is TGTGCCAGCAGTGTCAGTTTTACTAGCGGGAGGGCGAGCTCCTACAATGAGCAGTTCTTC.

The rearrangement links TRBV6-6 to TRBJ1-2, with unresolved D. CDR1 and CDR2 from the germline V gene are MNHNY and SVGAGI (reference sequence). With 0 bases removed from V and 8 bases from J, the gap between germline ends came to 16 bases. The CDR3 extends over 15 amino acids. The CDR3 here is CASSYSGQPQRGYTF. The CDR3 DNA reads as TGTGCCAGCAGTTACTCCGGCCAACCCCAGAGGGGCTACACCTTC.

This rearrangement joins TRBV7-3 to TRBJ2-3; 11 positions match TRBD1. Germline assignment: CDR1 SGHTA and CDR2 FQGTGA. The trim removed 5 bases at V and 6 bases at J, leaving 13 bases unmatched. This CDR3 has 17 residues. The CDR3 protein is CASSPPRTGGASDTQYF. The CDR3 DNA is TGTGCCAGCAGCCCCCCGCGGACAGGGGGCGCGTCGGATACGCAGTATTTT.

The count of this clone is one. The gene calls are TRBV6-5 and TRBJ2-1; 7 bases are a match to TRBD2. Per the germline V gene, CDR1 is MNHEY and CDR2 is SVGAGI. The CDR3 consists of 16 residues. After removal of 2 bases from V and 4 bases from J, the junction contained 8 bases not matched to a gene. The CDR3 sequence is CASSYRDGGLYNEQFF. The DNA of the CDR3 is TGTGCCAGCAGTTACCGGGACGGGGGGTTATACAATGAGCAGTTCTTC.

This sequence joins TRBV9 and TRBJ1-3; no clear D gene. The CDR3 is 16 residues long. V lost 0 bases, J lost 2 bases, and 12 bases lay in between. The germline V gene encodes CDR1 SGDLS and CDR2 YYNGEE. CDR3 region: CASSVGPATPGNTIYF. The CDR3 bases are TGTGCCAGCAGCGTAGGTCCAGCGACGCCTGGAAACACCATATATTTT.

The chain carries TRBV5-1 and TRBJ2-7; D may be TRBD1 or TRBD2 (5 bases each). Trimming pared 7 bases from V and 1 base from J, leaving 15 bases between. The CDR3 loop spans 14 amino acids. CDR1 is SGHRS, CDR2 YFSETQ, per germline. The CDR3 DNA reads as TGCGCCAGCCGCGGATGGGGGAAGTCCTACGAGCAGTACTTC. Protein sequence: CASRGWGKSYEQYF.

The rearrangement uses TRBV29-1 and TRBJ2-7; 9 bases are a match to TRBD1. V was clipped by 5 bases and J by 0 bases; unmatched bases: 2. CDR1 is SQVTM, CDR2 ANQGSEA, per germline. This CDR3 has 13 amino acids. CDR3 coding DNA: TGCAGCGTTACGGGACAGGGCTCCTACGAGCAGTACTTC. Its translation is CSVTGQGSYEQYF.

The CDR3 loop reads CASSPGTGSLTGELFF. CDR3 sequence (DNA): TGTGCCAGCAGCCCTGGGACAGGGAGTTTGACCGGGGAGCTGTTTTTT. The chain couples TRBV5-4 to TRBJ2-2, with 9 bases fitting TRBD1. CDR3 size: 16 residues. Germline V CDR1 and CDR2: SGHNT, YYREEE (reference sequence). The J segment lost 5 bases and the V segment lost 4 bases, leaving 9 bases of the junction unmatched.

This clone is a singleton in its sample. The chain has TRBV7-8 and TRBJ2-1; TRBD2 matches at 8 bases. The CDR3 contains 17 residues. The V segment lost 1 base and the J segment 3 bases; nucleotides outside the gene matches: 8. Germline V gene data show CDR1 as SGHVS and CDR2 as FQNEAQ. The CDR3 protein is CASSLGAAGEGYNEQFF. The CDR3 nucleotides read TGTGCCAGCAGCTTAGGGGCAGCGGGAGAAGGCTACAATGAGCAGTTCTTC.

The V and J genes are TRBV6-4 and TRBJ2-1; 11 nucleotides align to TRBD2. The CDR3 has 14 amino acids. V lost 4 bases, J lost 8 bases, and 4 bases stayed unmatched. Germline lookup yields CDR1 MRHNA and CDR2 SNTAGT. Here the CDR3 reads CASSGLAGFDEQFF. The CDR3 DNA follows: TGTGCCAGCAGTGGACTAGCGGGGTTCGATGAGCAGTTCTTC.

The genes are TRBV10-1 and TRBJ2-7; possible D gene TRBD1, 6 bases. CDR1 is WNHNN, CDR2 SYGVQD, per germline (reference sequence). The CDR3 spans 15 residues. The ends were cut back, 2 bases at V and 3 bases at J, with 14 bases in the middle. The CDR3 sequence is CASSEAGQTIYEQYF. CDR3 nucleotide sequence: TGCGCCAGCAGTGAGGCAGGACAGACTATCTACGAGCAGTACTTC.

Regarding this clone: The junction differs from germline at one of its ends, possibly a read error. This chain joins TRBV4-1 and TRBJ1-5, with 8 positions matching TRBD1. The CDR3 is 14 amino acids. CDR1 MGHRA and CDR2 YSYEKL come from the germline V gene. The CDR3 region has the DNA TGCGCCAGCAGCCAACAGGGGGCCGACCAGCCCCGGCATTTT. Amino acids: CASSQQGADQPRHF.

This clone was seen just once. V usage is TRBV7-8 and J usage is TRBJ2-4, with D tentatively TRBD1 or TRBD2 (6 bases each). The germline V gene encodes CDR1 SGHVS and CDR2 FQNEAQ. Trimming removed 5 bases from V and 0 bases from J, with 17 bases in between. This CDR3 contains 17 residues. The CDR3 region is CASSEWSGAGAKNIQYF. The CDR3 DNA is TGTGCCAGCAGCGAATGGTCGGGGGCGGGAGCCAAAAACATTCAGTACTTC.

CDR3 nucleotides: TGCGCCAGTGCCCCCCAGACTAGCGTGACAGATACGCAGTATTTT. It yields the protein CASAPQTSVTDTQYF. The V and J genes are TRBV10-2 and TRBJ2-3; 8 nucleotides agree with TRBD2. The germline CDR1 and CDR2 sequences are WSHSY and SAAADI. After removal of 9 bases from V and 3 bases from J, the junction contained 11 bases not matched to a gene. This CDR3 contains 15 residues.

As to this clone: The same CDR3 can be traced to other DNA sequences in this sample. V is TRBV7-2 and J is TRBJ1-2; no clear D gene. Trimming cost V 5 bases and J 2 bases, with 9 bases left between them. The CDR3 totals 13 residues. Per germline, CDR1 SGHTA and CDR2 FQGNSA. The chain's CDR3 is CASSLDGNYGYTF. The CDR3, as DNA: TGTGCCAGCAGCCTGGACGGGAACTATGGCTACACCTTC.

V and J are TRBV10-3 and TRBJ2-3, with D perhaps matching TRBD1 (5 bases). V lost 8 bases to trimming and J lost 0 bases, with 6 bases between them. This CDR3 contains 12 residues. CDR1 and CDR2 from the germline V gene are ENHRY and SYGVKD. DNA of the CDR3: TGTGCCATCCAGGGAAGCACAGATACGCAGTATTTT. Protein: CAIQGSTDTQYF.

The genes are TRBV15 and TRBJ1-1; D possibly corresponds to TRBD1 (6 bases). This CDR3 is built from 16 residues. CDR1 LNHNV and CDR2 YYDKDF come from the germline V gene (reference sequence). Trimming pared 7 bases from V and 3 bases from J, leaving 21 bases between. CDR3 loop: CATTEARGALDTEAFF. In DNA form, the CDR3 reads TGTGCCACCACAGAGGCACGGGGGGCGCTGGACACTGAAGCTTTCTTT.

This chain joins TRBV28 and TRBJ2-3, with D perhaps matching TRBD2 (6 bases). Germline V CDR1 and CDR2: MDHEN, SYDVKM. V dropped 7 bases and J dropped 11 bases, with 19 bases sitting between them. The CDR3 totals 13 residues. Here the CDR3 DNA reads TGTGCCAGCACCTGGGACTCCCGCTTTGGGCAGTATTTT. The encoded protein is CASTWDSRFGQYF. Together with reference TRBV28 and TRBJ2-3, the CDR3 gives the full variable domain: DVKVTQSSRYLVKRTGEKVFLECVQDMDHENMFWYRQDPGLGLRLIYFSYDVKMKEKGDIPEGYSVSREKKERFSLILESASTNQTSMYLCASTWDSRFGQYFGPGTRLTVL.

The chain recombines TRBV11-3 with TRBJ2-7, with D possibly matching TRBD1 (5 bases). V lost 3 bases, J lost 6 bases, and 12 bases lay in between. Germline V gene data show CDR1 as SGHNT and CDR2 as YENEEA. The CDR3 extends over 13 amino acids. Written as DNA, the CDR3 is TGTGCCAGCAGCTTCACCAGGGCGACCGAGCAGTACTTC. This translates into CASSFTRATEQYF.

This rearrangement joins TRBV4-1 to TRBJ1-2; 8 bases line up with TRBD1. The CDR3 is 18 amino acids. The V and J ends lost 4 bases and 6 bases, in that order; junction bases with no gene match: 19. Germline-derived CDR1 and CDR2 are MGHRA and YSYEKL. The CDR3 region has the DNA TGCGCCAGCAGCCTAACCCGGAACTCTGTGACAGGGGAACATGGCTACACCTTC. Translated, it gives CASSLTRNSVTGEHGYTF.

The rearrangement uses TRBV6-5 and TRBJ2-2; a possible D gene is TRBD1 (5 bases). With 5 bases removed from V and 0 bases from J, the gap between germline ends came to 7 bases. Germline-derived CDR1 and CDR2 are MNHEY and SVGAGI. The CDR3 consists of 14 residues. CDR3 protein: CASSQGPNTGELFF. As DNA, the CDR3 is TGTGCCAGCAGTCAGGGTCCGAACACCGGGGAGCTGTTTTTT.

The J gene is TRBJ1-4, the V gene TRBV11-3; D remains ambiguous. The CDR3 contains 15 residues. Germline V gene data show CDR1 as SGHNT and CDR2 as YENEEA. V was trimmed by 4 bases and J by 8 bases, leaving 17 bases between them. CDR3 bases: TGTGCCAGCAGCTCGAGGGTGACCATGGGGGAAAAACTGTTTTTT. This gives the protein CASSSRVTMGEKLFF. The full variable domain, in which reference TRBV11-3 and TRBJ1-4 provide the parts outside the CDR3, is EAGVVQSPRYKIIEKKQPVAFWCNPISGHNTLYWYLQNLGQGPELLIRYENEEAVDDSQLPKDRFSAERLKGVDSTLKIQPAELGDSAVYLCASSSRVTMGEKLFFGSGTQLSVL.

V gene TRBV27 combines with J gene TRBJ2-1, with TRBD2 matching 10 bases. V dropped 3 bases and J dropped 2; count of bases not matched to a gene: 7. The V gene's germline CDR1 is MNHEY and CDR2 SMNVEV (reference sequence). CDR3 length: 17 residues. This chain's CDR3 is CASSLTLLAGAYNEQFF. DNA for the CDR3: TGTGCCAGCAGTTTGACCCTTCTAGCGGGAGCCTACAATGAGCAGTTCTTC.

The chain couples TRBV2 to TRBJ2-7; D is perhaps TRBD2 (5 bases). The CDR3 is 11 amino acids. V shed 7 bases and J shed 4 bases, with 8 bases lying between them. From germline, CDR1 is SNHLY and CDR2 FYNNEI. The DNA of the CDR3 is TGTGCCAGCACCCCGGGGTACGAGCAGTACTTC. It is translated as CASTPGYEQYF.

V usage is TRBV15 and J usage is TRBJ1-3; maybe TRBD1 (5 bases). This CDR3 is built from 16 residues. V lost 5 bases to trimming and J lost 0 bases, with 14 bases between them. The germline V gene has CDR1 LNHNV and CDR2 YYDKDF (reference sequence). The CDR3 DNA reads as TGTGCCACCAGCCCCCGGGACGGGAGCTCTGGAAACACCATATATTTT. As protein: CATSPRDGSSGNTIYF.